The 25 T cell receptor beta chains reported below all come from one sample, sequenced in a study of blood T cell repertoires in COVID-19. Repertoires were generated with immunoSEQ multiplex PCR, while TCRdb's copy carries only in-frame clones and drops some. Of roughly 320,000 clones in the sample, around nine tenths are singletons; the top ten hold about 4%. The specimen sequenced was PBMCs or T cells enriched from blood (not recorded which). Source of these receptors: a woman in her twenties or thirties who had been exposed to COVID-19.

This clone was seen a handful of times. V and J are TRBV6-5 and TRBJ1-1, with a possible D match to TRBD1 (6 bases). From germline, CDR1 is MNHEY and CDR2 SVGAGI. This CDR3 region has 14 residues. The germline V and J ends were trimmed by 4 bases and 5 bases, with 14 bases remaining between them. Here the CDR3 DNA reads TGTGCCAGCAGTTCGGGGGGCTTTAGTACTGAAGCTTTCTTT. Translating it yields CASSSGGFSTEAFF.

Only one count was recorded for this clone. This sequence joins TRBV15 and TRBJ2-7; D is perhaps TRBD1 (6 bases). With 0 bases removed from V and 3 bases from J, the gap between germline ends came to 12 bases. The CDR3 covers 15 residues. Germline CDR1 LNHNV, CDR2 YYDKDF (reference sequence). The CDR3 sequence is CATSRDPGVLYEQYF. The CDR3 DNA is TGTGCCACCAGCAGAGATCCAGGGGTACTCTACGAGCAGTACTTC. Full variable domain (rest looked up from reference TRBV15 and TRBJ2-7): DAMVIQNPRYQVTQFGKPVTLSCSQTLNHNVMYWYQQKSSQAPKLLFHYYDKDFNNEADTPDNFQSRRPNTSFCFLDIRSPGLGDTAMYLCATSRDPGVLYEQYFGPGTRLTVT.

This clone appeared a few times. The DNA of the CDR3 is TGTGCCAGCTCGCCGGCTGGGACAGGGGTTAGGCCCCAGCATTTT. Translated, it gives CASSPAGTGVRPQHF. The rearrangement joins TRBV18 to TRBJ1-5, with 10 bases that match TRBD1. The CDR3 runs 15 residues. Losses at the gene ends were 6 bases for V and 9 bases for J; bases not matched to a gene: 11. CDR1 is KGHSH, CDR2 LQKENI, per germline.

The CDR3 region has the DNA TGTGCCAGCAGCCAAGAGGGACAGACGAACTATGGCTACACCTTC. Its protein product is CASSQEGQTNYGYTF. The rearrangement uses TRBV4-2 and TRBJ1-2; 7 nucleotides line up with TRBD1. V lost 0 bases, J lost 2 bases, and 3 bases stayed unmatched. The CDR3 consists of 15 residues. Germline CDR1 and CDR2: LGHNA and YNFKEQ.

This chain joins TRBV7-2 and TRBJ1-2; D may be TRBD1 (5 bases). V was trimmed by 10 bases and J by 6 bases, leaving 33 bases between them. CDR3 length equals 18 residues. Looked up from germline, CDR1 is SGHTA and CDR2 is FQGNSA. Written as DNA, the CDR3 is TGTGCCACCCCAAAAAGAGGGGCCAGGGAGGTTCGGTGGAATGGCTACACCTTC. Protein sequence: CATPKRGAREVRWNGYTF.

The chain couples TRBV2 to TRBJ2-1, with 8 bases aligning to TRBD2. The germline V gene encodes CDR1 SNHLY and CDR2 FYNNEI. J was trimmed by 3 bases and V by 4 bases; bases with no gene match: 5. The CDR3 totals 15 residues. CDR3 sequence (DNA): TGTGCCAGCAGTGTCACCGGGACTAGCTACAATGAGCAGTTCTTC. It yields the protein CASSVTGTSYNEQFF.

This chain links TRBV7-8 with TRBJ2-3; 9 bases are shared with TRBD2. The CDR3 covers 19 residues. Germline V gives CDR1 SGHVS, CDR2 FQNEAQ. J was trimmed by 0 bases and V by 1 base; bases with no gene match: 11. The CDR3, as DNA: TGTGCCAGCAGCTTAGAGGTGCTCAGTAGCGGGGGTAGCACAGATACGCAGTATTTT. Amino acids: CASSLEVLSSGGSTDTQYF.

V and J are TRBV20-1 and TRBJ1-6; no clear D gene. V was pared by 3 bases and J by 6 bases, with 9 bases between. Germline loops: CDR1 DFQATT, CDR2 SNEGSKA (reference sequence). The CDR3 spans 13 residues. The CDR3 sequence: CSASTSVNSPLHF. The CDR3 bases are TGCAGTGCTAGTACAAGTGTTAATTCACCCCTCCACTTT.

The J gene is TRBJ1-5, the V gene TRBV7-2, with 9 bases identical to TRBD1. Looked up from germline, CDR1 is SGHTA and CDR2 is FQGNSA. V trimming: 1 base; J trimming: 7 bases; junction bases outside the gene matches: 5. The CDR3 covers 15 residues. CDR3 in amino acids: CASSLEQGAAQPQHF. The DNA of the CDR3 is TGTGCCAGCAGCTTAGAACAGGGGGCCGCCCAGCCCCAGCATTTT.

The chain has TRBV9 and TRBJ1-2, with 8 bases lining up with TRBD1. The CDR3 is made up of 15 amino acids. The germline V gene has CDR1 SGDLS and CDR2 YYNGEE. V was clipped by 4 bases and J by 6 bases; unmatched bases: 11. DNA for the CDR3: TGTGCCAGCAGCTTAGTCCCACAGGGGGTGCATGGCTACACCTTC. It translates to CASSLVPQGVHGYTF. The whole variable domain, remainder taken from reference TRBV9 and TRBJ1-2, is DSGVTQTPKHLITATGQRVTLRCSPRSGDLSVYWYQQSLDQGLQFLIQYYNGEERAKGNILERFSAQQFPDLHSELNLSSLELGDSALYFCASSLVPQGVHGYTFGSGTRLTVV.

This clone was seen a few times. CDR3 DNA: TGTGCCAGCAGCGGAGAATGGGGAGGGTTCGCTGGGGCCAACGTCCTGACTTTC. Translation: CASSGEWGGFAGANVLTF. The V gene is TRBV9, the J gene TRBJ2-6; 7 bases fit TRBD2. The germline V gene encodes CDR1 SGDLS and CDR2 YYNGEE. This CDR3 has 18 amino acids. The V segment lost 3 bases and the J segment 2 bases; nucleotides outside the gene matches: 11.

V usage is TRBV14 and J usage is TRBJ2-7; D remains unclear. With 2 bases removed from V and 0 bases from J, the gap between germline ends came to 8 bases. Germline V CDR1 and CDR2: SGHDN, FVKESK. There are 14 residues in the CDR3. The CDR3 DNA reads as TGTGCCAGCAGCCAAAGCTACCGCTCCTACGAGCAGTACTTC. Translated: CASSQSYRSYEQYF.

The chain recombines TRBV11-3 with TRBJ2-2, with no clear D. V was trimmed by 0 bases and J by 2 bases, leaving 4 bases between them. Germline CDR1 reads SGHNT; CDR2 reads YENEEA. The CDR3 extends over 14 amino acids. CDR3 loop: CASSLDVNTGELFF. CDR3 in DNA: TGTGCCAGCAGCTTAGATGTAAACACCGGGGAGCTGTTTTTT.

The rearrangement links TRBV29-1 to TRBJ2-1, with TRBD2 identical over 11 bases. CDR1 and CDR2 from the germline V gene are SQVTM and ANQGSEA. After removal of 7 bases from V and 7 bases from J, the junction contained 6 bases not matched to a gene. The CDR3 consists of 13 residues. Here the CDR3 DNA reads TGCAGCGCCTCCGGGACTAGCGGTAATGAGCAGTTCTTC. Translating gives CSASGTSGNEQFF.

The V and J genes are TRBV3-1 (or the pseudogene TRBV3-2) and TRBJ1-2; D ambiguous. Looked up from germline, CDR1 is LGHDT and CDR2 is YNNKEL (reference sequence). V lost 0 bases and J 4 bases, leaving 21 bases between the germline ends. The CDR3 length is 18 residues. CDR3 DNA: TGTGCCAGCAGCCAAGATAATTGGGCGAGGGTGGATCCCTATGGCTACACCTTC. It encodes CASSQDNWARVDPYGYTF.

Note on this clone: The junction shows a germline mismatch at one end, possibly a read error. This chain joins TRBV7-7 and TRBJ2-3; 9 bases are a match to TRBD2. Germline CDR1 and CDR2: SSHAT and FNYEAQ (reference sequence). The CDR3 covers 16 residues. The CDR3 spells CASSLGTAGGTDTQYF. The CDR3 DNA is TGTGCCAGCAGCTTAGGTACAGCGGGGGGCACCGATACGCAGTATTTT.

Written as DNA, the CDR3 is TGTGCCAACGAACCGCGGACTGAAGCTTTCTTT. Translating it yields CANEPRTEAFF. The chain recombines TRBV7-9 with TRBJ1-1; D unresolved. Trimming took off 10 bases at V and 5 bases at J, with 11 bases between the two ends. CDR1 and CDR2 from the germline V gene are SEHNR and FQNEAQ (reference sequence). This CDR3 has 11 residues.

This clone was seen only a few times. The genes are TRBV5-1 and TRBJ1-4; no firm D call. This CDR3 has 15 amino acids. CDR1 and CDR2 from the germline V gene are SGHRS and YFSETQ. V lost 4 bases to trimming and J lost 2 bases, with 12 bases between them. This CDR3 reads CASSVMGRTNEKLFF. CDR3 nucleotide sequence: TGCGCCAGCAGCGTTATGGGGAGGACTAATGAAAAACTGTTTTTT.

The gene calls are TRBV6-2 or TRBV6-3 and TRBJ2-7; a weak D match, TRBD2 (6 bases). Per germline, CDR1 MNHEY and CDR2 SVGEGT. V shed 2 bases and J shed 6 bases, with 14 bases lying between them. CDR3 size: 14 residues. CDR3 in amino acids: CASSYRTGVGEQYF. CDR3 in DNA: TGTGCCAGCAGTTACAGAACGGGGGTGGGCGAGCAGTACTTC.

The chain recombines TRBV5-1 with TRBJ1-2, with 7 bases aligning to TRBD1. The CDR3 is 15 amino acids. The germline gives CDR1 SGHRS, CDR2 YFSETQ. Trimming removed 3 bases from V and 8 bases from J; junction bases left unmatched: 13. CDR3 sequence: CASSSPTRGGAGYTF. The CDR3 nucleotides read TGCGCCAGCAGCTCCCCGACCAGAGGGGGCGCGGGCTACACCTTC. Supplemented by reference TRBV5-1 and TRBJ1-2, the full variable domain reads KAGVTQTPRYLIKTRGQQVTLSCSPISGHRSVSWYQQTPGQGLQFLFEYFSETQRNKGNFPGRFSGRQFSNSRSEMNVSTLELGDSALYLCASSSPTRGGAGYTFGSGTRLTVV.

This rearrangement joins TRBV12-3 or TRBV12-4 to TRBJ1-3; no firm D call. The CDR3 has 12 amino acids. Trimming removed 10 bases from V and 8 bases from J, with 15 bases in between. CDR3 nucleotide sequence: TGTGCCATCACCTCGGAGCGAGACACCATATATTTT. It specifies CAITSERDTIYF.

The genes are TRBV2 and TRBJ2-3; 7 bases match TRBD2. V gave up 2 bases and J gave up 0 bases; unmatched junction bases: 2. Germline V CDR1 and CDR2: SNHLY, FYNNEI. This CDR3 is 15 amino acids long. The CDR3 loop reads CASSESGTSTDTQYF. As DNA, the CDR3 is TGTGCCAGCAGTGAAAGCGGGACTAGCACAGATACGCAGTATTTT. Complete variable domain (other parts from reference TRBV2 and TRBJ2-3): EPEVTQTPSHQVTQMGQEVILRCVPISNHLYFYWYRQILGQKVEFLVSFYNNEISEKSEIFDDQFSVERPDGSNFTLKIRSTKLEDSAMYFCASSESGTSTDTQYFGPGTRLTVL.

This chain uses TRBV27 with TRBJ1-5, with 7 bases matching TRBD1. CDR1 MNHEY and CDR2 SMNVEV come from the germline V gene (reference sequence). Trimming took 2 bases from V and 5 from J; bases not matched to a gene: 3. The CDR3 consists of 14 residues. Written as DNA, the CDR3 is TGTGCCAGCAGTTTAACAGGGGCGCATCAGCCCCAGCATTTT. It encodes CASSLTGAHQPQHF.

The chain has TRBV6-5 and TRBJ1-2; the match to TRBD1 covers 10 bases. This CDR3 contains 15 residues. CDR1 is MNHEY, CDR2 SVGAGI, per germline. The trim removed 0 bases at V and 12 bases at J, leaving 10 bases unmatched. As DNA, the CDR3 is TGTGCCAGCAGTTACTCTCCCCGGACAGGGGGAAAAGACACCTTC. Residues: CASSYSPRTGGKDTF.

V usage is TRBV27 and J usage is TRBJ1-2; tentatively, D is TRBD1 (5 bases). Trimming removed 2 bases at V and 5 bases at J, with 21 bases between. Germline V gene sequence: CDR1 MNHEY, CDR2 SMNVEV (reference sequence). The CDR3 length is 17 residues. This CDR3 reads CASSLMFSRGGTYGYTF. The CDR3 DNA reads TGTGCCAGCAGTTTAATGTTTTCTAGAGGTGGGACTTATGGCTACACCTTC.